The 12 T cell receptor beta chains reported below all come from one sample, sequenced in a study of vaccination and CD4 T cells after COVID-19. Oncomine TCR Beta short-read sequencing was applied to DNA from cultured CD4+ T cells. TCRdb itself ran the PCR reads through MiXCR, one entry per CDR3 protein. The sample contains 20,000 to 25,000 distinct CDR3 sequences, roughly half of which appear only once. Their cognate antigens are unknown. Treatment here: 10-day PBMC culture with coronavirus spike peptide pools or control peptides (ViraFEST assay). Sequencing was carried out using CD4+ T cells from blood, cultured in vitro. The receptors were sampled from a human donor who had recovered from COVID-19.

The table lists this clonotype with a few counts. This chain links TRBV2 with TRBJ2-5, with no clear D. CDR3 size: 16 residues. V lost 3 bases and J lost 1, with 15 bases in between. Germline V gene sequence: CDR1 SNHLY, CDR2 FYNNEI. CDR3 nucleotides: TGTGCCAGCAGTGATACCCTGACGAGTTCCCAAGAGACCCAGTACTTC. The encoded protein is CASSDTLTSSQETQYF. The variable domain in full, with the rest retrieved from reference TRBV2 and TRBJ2-5, is EPEVTQTPSHQVTQMGQEVILRCVPISNHLYFYWYRQILGQKVEFLVSFYNNEISEKSEIFDDQFSVERPDGSNFTLKIRSTKLEDSAMYFCASSDTLTSSQETQYFGPGTRLLVL.

The J gene is TRBJ2-7, the V gene TRBV7-9, with TRBD2 identical over 11 bases. The germline V gene encodes CDR1 SEHNR and CDR2 FQNEAQ (reference sequence). This CDR3 region has 15 residues. The J segment lost 1 base and the V segment lost 4 bases, leaving 3 bases of the junction unmatched. The DNA for the CDR3 is TGTGCCAGCAGCTCGGGACTAGCGGTATCCTACGAGCAGTACTTC. This translates into CASSSGLAVSYEQYF. The variable domain in full, completed from reference TRBV7-9 and TRBJ2-7, reads DTGVSQNPRHKITKRGQNVTFRCDPISEHNRLYWYRQTLGQGPEFLTYFQNEAQLEKSRLLSDRFSAERPKGSFSTLEIQRTEQGDSAMYLCASSSGLAVSYEQYFGPGTRLTVT.

This clonotype showed up just once. The chain couples TRBV4-1 to TRBJ1-2, with 9 bases that match TRBD1. Trimming cost V 5 bases and J 8 bases; bases outside gene matches: 6. This CDR3 comprises 13 residues. Germline CDR1 reads MGHRA; CDR2 reads YSYEKL. CDR3 bases: TGCGCCAGCAGCAGGGACAGGGTTGGAGGCTACACCTTC. Its translation is CASSRDRVGGYTF.

The chain couples TRBV10-1 to TRBJ1-2; D is possibly TRBD1 (6 bases). The CDR3 has 13 amino acids. V lost 5 bases, J lost 6 bases, and 13 bases lay in between. Per the germline V gene, CDR1 is WNHNN and CDR2 is SYGVQD (reference sequence). The CDR3 region is CASSPSGGNGYTF. CDR3 in DNA: TGCGCCAGCAGTCCGTCGGGGGGCAATGGCTACACCTTC.

This clonotype was observed a few times. This chain uses TRBV27 with TRBJ1-6; 7 nucleotides line up with TRBD1. J was trimmed by 6 bases and V by 2 bases; bases with no gene match: 1. This CDR3 has 14 residues. Germline V gene sequence: CDR1 MNHEY, CDR2 SMNVEV (reference sequence). DNA of the CDR3: TGTGCCAGCAGTTTAAGACAGGGTAATTCACCCCTCCACTTT. Its translation: CASSLRQGNSPLHF.

This chain uses TRBV12-3 or TRBV12-4 with TRBJ1-6, with D possibly matching TRBD1 (5 bases). V was shortened by 4 bases and J by 8 bases, with 15 bases between the two germline ends. The CDR3 contains 15 residues. CDR3 in amino acids: CASSSSGDPYSPLHF. The CDR3 DNA reads as TGTGCCAGCAGTTCCTCGGGGGACCCTTATTCACCCCTCCACTTT.

J is TRBJ1-1 and V is TRBV6-2 or TRBV6-3; D is perhaps TRBD1 (5 bases). The V end was cut by 6 bases, the J end by 3 bases, with 14 bases between. The V gene's germline CDR1 is MNHEY and CDR2 SVGEGT. The CDR3 has 14 amino acids. The CDR3 DNA follows: TGTGCCAGCAGGCGACAGTATAGGCACACTGAAGCTTTCTTT. It is translated as CASRRQYRHTEAFF.

The chain is built from TRBV20-1 and TRBJ2-5, with TRBD1 as a possible D gene (6 bases). Germline V gene sequence: CDR1 DFQATT, CDR2 SNEGSKA (reference sequence). V lost 8 bases and J 4 bases, leaving 17 bases between the germline ends. This CDR3 has 13 residues. The CDR3 loop reads CSIRTARRETQYF. DNA for the CDR3: TGCAGTATTCGGACAGCGAGGAGAGAGACCCAGTACTTC.

The rearrangement links TRBV3-1 to TRBJ2-1, with 7 positions matching TRBD2. This CDR3 is 14 amino acids long. Germline assignment: CDR1 LGHDT and CDR2 YNNKEL (reference sequence). The junction had 6 bases not matched to a gene; V was cut back by 4 bases and J by 6 bases. The CDR3 DNA sequence: TGTGCCAGCAGCCTCGGCGGGAGTGGCAATGAGCAGTTCTTC. This codes for CASSLGGSGNEQFF.

J is TRBJ2-1 and V is TRBV20-1, with D possibly being TRBD1 (6 bases). This CDR3 is built from 14 residues. Germline loops: CDR1 DFQATT, CDR2 SNEGSKA (reference sequence). The ends were cut back, 3 bases at V and 0 bases at J, with 9 bases in the middle. The CDR3 spells CSARGASSYNEQFF. Here the CDR3 DNA reads TGCAGTGCTAGGGGGGCTAGCTCCTACAATGAGCAGTTCTTC.

DNA for the CDR3: TGTGCCAGCAGTTACTCGGGGAGGGTCTCGAACACCGGGGAGCTGTTTTTT. Translating gives CASSYSGRVSNTGELFF. The chain links TRBV6-5 to TRBJ2-2, with 7 nucleotides matching TRBD2. Germline V gene data show CDR1 as MNHEY and CDR2 as SVGAGI. V shed 0 bases and J 0 bases; nucleotides not matched to a gene: 4. The CDR3 length is 17 residues.

The CDR3, as DNA: TGCGCCAGCAGCCCCGCCAGACAGGGAAGGAGGCAAGAGACCCAGTACTTC. Translated: CASSPARQGRRQETQYF. The chain joins TRBV4-1 to TRBJ2-5, with TRBD1 identical over 7 bases. The germline gives CDR1 MGHRA, CDR2 YSYEKL. V gave up 4 bases and J gave up 2 bases; unmatched junction bases: 13. The CDR3 is made up of 17 amino acids.